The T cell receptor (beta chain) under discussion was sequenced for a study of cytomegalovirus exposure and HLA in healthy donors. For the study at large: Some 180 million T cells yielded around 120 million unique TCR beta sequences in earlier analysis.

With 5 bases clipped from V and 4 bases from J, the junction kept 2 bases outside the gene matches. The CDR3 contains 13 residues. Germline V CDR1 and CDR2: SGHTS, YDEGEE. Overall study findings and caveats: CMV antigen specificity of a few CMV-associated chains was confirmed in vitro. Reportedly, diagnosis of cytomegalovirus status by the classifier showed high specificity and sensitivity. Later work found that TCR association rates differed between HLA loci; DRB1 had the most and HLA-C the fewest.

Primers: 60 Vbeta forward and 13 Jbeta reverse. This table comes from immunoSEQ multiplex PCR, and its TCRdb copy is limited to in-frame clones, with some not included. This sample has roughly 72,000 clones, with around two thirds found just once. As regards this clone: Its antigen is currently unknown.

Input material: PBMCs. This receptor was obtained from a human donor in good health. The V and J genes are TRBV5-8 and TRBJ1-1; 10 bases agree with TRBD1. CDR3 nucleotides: TGTGCCAGCAGAAGGACAGGGGGCACTGAAGCTTTCTTT. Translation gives CASRRTGGTEAFF.